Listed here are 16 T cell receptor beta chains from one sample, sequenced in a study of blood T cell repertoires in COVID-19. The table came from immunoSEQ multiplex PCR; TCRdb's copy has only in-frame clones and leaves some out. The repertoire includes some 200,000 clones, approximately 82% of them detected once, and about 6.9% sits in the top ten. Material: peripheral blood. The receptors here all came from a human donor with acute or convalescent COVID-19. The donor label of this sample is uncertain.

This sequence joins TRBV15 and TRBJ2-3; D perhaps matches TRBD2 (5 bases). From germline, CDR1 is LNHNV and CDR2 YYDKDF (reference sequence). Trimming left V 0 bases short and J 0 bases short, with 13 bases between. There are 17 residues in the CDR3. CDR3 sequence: CATSRDGAGPSTDTQYF. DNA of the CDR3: TGTGCCACCAGCAGAGATGGTGCGGGTCCTAGCACAGATACGCAGTATTTT.

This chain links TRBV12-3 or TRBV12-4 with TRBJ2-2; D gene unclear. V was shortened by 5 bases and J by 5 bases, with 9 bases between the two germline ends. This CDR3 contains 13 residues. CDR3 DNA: TGTGCCAGCAGTCTCACACGAACCGGGGAGCTGTTTTTT. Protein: CASSLTRTGELFF.

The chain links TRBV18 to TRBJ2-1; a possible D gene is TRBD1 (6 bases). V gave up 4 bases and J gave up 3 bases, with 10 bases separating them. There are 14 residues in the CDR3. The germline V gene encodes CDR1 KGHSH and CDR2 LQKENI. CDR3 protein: CASSLIRGYNEQFF. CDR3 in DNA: TGTGCCAGCTCACTTATCAGGGGCTACAATGAGCAGTTCTTC.

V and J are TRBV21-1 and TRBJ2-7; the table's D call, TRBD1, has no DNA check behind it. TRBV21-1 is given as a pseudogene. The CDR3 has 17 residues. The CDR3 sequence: CASSKPTRRDRVPEQYF. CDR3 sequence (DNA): TGTGCCAGCAGCAAACCGACACGCAGGGACAGGGTCCCCGAGCAGTACTTC.

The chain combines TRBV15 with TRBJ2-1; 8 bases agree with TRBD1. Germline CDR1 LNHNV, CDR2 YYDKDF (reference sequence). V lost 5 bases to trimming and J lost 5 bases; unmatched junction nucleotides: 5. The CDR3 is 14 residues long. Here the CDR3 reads CATSGQGYNNEQFF. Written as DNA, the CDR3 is TGTGCCACCAGCGGACAGGGCTACAACAATGAGCAGTTCTTC.

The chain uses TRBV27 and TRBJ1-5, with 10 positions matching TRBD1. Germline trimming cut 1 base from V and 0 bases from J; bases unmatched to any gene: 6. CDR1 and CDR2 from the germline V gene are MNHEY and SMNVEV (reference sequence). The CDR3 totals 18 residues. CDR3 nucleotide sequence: TGTGCCAGCAGTTTATACGGGACAGGGGCCAATAGCAATCAGCCCCAGCATTTT. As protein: CASSLYGTGANSNQPQHF.

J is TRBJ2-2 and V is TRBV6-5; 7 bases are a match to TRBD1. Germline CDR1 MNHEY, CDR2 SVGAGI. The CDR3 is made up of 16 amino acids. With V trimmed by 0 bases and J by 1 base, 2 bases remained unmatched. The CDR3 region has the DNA TGTGCCAGCAGTTACTCGGCAGGGGGGAACACCGGGGAGCTGTTTTTT. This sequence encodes CASSYSAGGNTGELFF.

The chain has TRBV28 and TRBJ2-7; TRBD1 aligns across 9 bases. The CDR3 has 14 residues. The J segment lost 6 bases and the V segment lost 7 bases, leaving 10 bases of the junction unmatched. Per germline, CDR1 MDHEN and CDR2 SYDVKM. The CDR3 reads CASTSTGGVGEQYF. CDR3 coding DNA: TGTGCCAGCACCTCGACAGGGGGGGTCGGCGAGCAGTACTTC.

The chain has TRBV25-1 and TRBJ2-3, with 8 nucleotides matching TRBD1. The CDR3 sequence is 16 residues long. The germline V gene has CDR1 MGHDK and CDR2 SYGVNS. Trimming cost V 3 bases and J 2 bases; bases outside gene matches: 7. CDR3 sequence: CASSDLGQVNTDTQYF. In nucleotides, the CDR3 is TGTGCCAGCAGTGACCTGGGACAGGTGAACACAGATACGCAGTATTTT.

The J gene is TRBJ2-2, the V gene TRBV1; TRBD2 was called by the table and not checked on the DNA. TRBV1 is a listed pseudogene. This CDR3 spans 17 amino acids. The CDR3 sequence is CTSSQGSSGRAAGELFF. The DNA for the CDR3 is TGCACCAGCAGCCAAGGTTCTAGCGGGAGGGCCGCCGGGGAGCTGTTTTTT.

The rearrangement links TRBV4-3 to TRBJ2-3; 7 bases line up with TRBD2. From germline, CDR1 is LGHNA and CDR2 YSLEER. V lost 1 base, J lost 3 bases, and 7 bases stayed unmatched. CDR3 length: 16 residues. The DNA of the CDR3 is TGCGCCAGCAGCCAAGCCCCTGGGCGGGAGACAGATACGCAGTATTTT. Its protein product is CASSQAPGRETDTQYF.

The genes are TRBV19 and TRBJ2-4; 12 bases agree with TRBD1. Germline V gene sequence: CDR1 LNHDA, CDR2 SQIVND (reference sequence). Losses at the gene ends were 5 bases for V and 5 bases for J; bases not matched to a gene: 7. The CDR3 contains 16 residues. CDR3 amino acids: CASSLGDRGPENIQYF. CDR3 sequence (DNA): TGTGCCAGTAGTCTGGGGGACAGGGGGCCTGAAAACATTCAGTACTTC. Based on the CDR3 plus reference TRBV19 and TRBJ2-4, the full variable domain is DGGITQSPKYLFRKEGQNVTLSCEQNLNHDAMYWYRQDPGQGLRLIYYSQIVNDFQKGDIAEGYSVSREKKESFPLTVTSAQKNPTAFYLCASSLGDRGPENIQYFGAGTRLSVL.

For the CDR3, the DNA is TGTGCCTGGAGAGTTTCGGGAGCCCAAGAGACCCAGTACTTC. Translated, it gives CAWRVSGAQETQYF. This rearrangement joins TRBV30 to TRBJ2-5; possibly TRBD2 for D (6 bases). V lost 3 bases and J 1 base, leaving 12 bases between the germline ends. Germline CDR1 reads GTSNPN; CDR2 reads SVGIG (reference sequence). This CDR3 contains 14 residues.

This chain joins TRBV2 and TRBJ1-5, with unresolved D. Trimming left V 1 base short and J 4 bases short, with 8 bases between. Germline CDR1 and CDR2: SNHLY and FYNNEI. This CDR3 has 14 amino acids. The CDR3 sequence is CASSEGSRNQPQHF. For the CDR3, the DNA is TGTGCCAGCAGTGAAGGTAGTAGAAATCAGCCCCAGCATTTT.

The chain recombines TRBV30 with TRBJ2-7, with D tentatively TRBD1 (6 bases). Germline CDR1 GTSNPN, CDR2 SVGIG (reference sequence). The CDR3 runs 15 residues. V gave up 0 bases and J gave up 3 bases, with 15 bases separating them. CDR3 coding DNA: TGTGCCTGGAGTGTGTTCGGACAGAGAATCTACGAGCAGTACTTC. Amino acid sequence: CAWSVFGQRIYEQYF.

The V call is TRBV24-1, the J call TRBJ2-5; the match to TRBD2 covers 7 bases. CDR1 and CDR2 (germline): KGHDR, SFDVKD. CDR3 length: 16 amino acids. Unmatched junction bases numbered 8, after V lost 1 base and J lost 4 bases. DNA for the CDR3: TGTGCCACCAGTGATTTTCAGGCGGGAGCCGGAGAGACCCAGTACTTC. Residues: CATSDFQAGAGETQYF.